This T cell receptor beta chain was recorded in a study of blood T cells in healthy people across ages. The CDR3 contains 14 residues. The germline gives CDR1 PRHDT, CDR2 FYEKMQ (reference sequence). V lost 3 bases to trimming and J lost 7 bases, with 16 bases between them. Through a sample-barcoded 5' primer and a J-beta primer mix, a second PCR was run for roughly 6 to 11 cycles. Per-sample output comprised a minimum of 2.5 million paired-end reads containing CDR3. One entry per CDR3 protein, called by TCRdb with MiXCR from the 5' RACE reads. The data show approximately 940,000 distinct CDR3 sequences, 48% seen once. To note about this clonotype: Its antigen is unidentified. Possible read error: a much larger clone is one base away.

Study results and caveats: A roughly linear age-dependent decrease characterized TCR beta diversity per million T cells. The CMV status of each donor remained undetermined, and this could have confounded shifts in expanded clonotypes.

Whenever a sample was processed, at least 7 million PBMCs were isolated. V gene TRBV13 combines with J gene TRBJ2-7, with D perhaps TRBD2 (5 bases). The sample consisted of blood. The origin of this receptor is a young man in good health. CDR3 sequence reads: CASSFRAPRREQYF. The CDR3 bases are TGTGCCAGCAGCTTCCGCGCCCCTCGGAGGGAGCAGTACTTC. Filled out from reference TRBV13 and TRBJ2-7, the complete variable domain reads AAGVIQSPRHLIKEKRETATLKCYPIPRHDTVYWYQQGPGQDPQFLISFYEKMQSDKGSIPDRFSAQQFSDYHSELNMSSLELGDSALYFCASSFRAPRREQYFGPGTRLTVT.